This T cell receptor beta chain was documented in a study of regulatory T cells in long-lasting Graves disease (dated by TCRdb to the early 2020s). In terms of the full investigation: Antithyroid drugs had been taken for less than 3 months by newly diagnosed Graves' disease patients. The study took place in China and was registered as a clinical trial. A total of roughly 33 samples underwent TCR sequencing: about 13 from persistent and some 20 from newly diagnosed Graves' disease patients. Peripheral blood TCR sequencing and RNA sequencing compared persistent Graves' disease patients with newly diagnosed Graves' disease patients.

The library was made by multiplex PCR. The instrument given in TCRdb is Illumina HiSeq 4000. TCR beta libraries were built with iRepertoire HTBI primers and Arm-PCR amplification of CDR3 regions. PCR products were gel purified before sequencing. In the original analysis: Gene usage analysis of CDR3 amino acid clonotypes relied on the approximately 62 TRBV and about 15 TRBJ segments identified across samples. Filtered high-quality paired reads were merged into contigs using COPE and FqMerger. Contigs were aligned with BLAST to IMGT TRBV, TRBD and TRBJ reference genes, and CDR3 was defined per IMGT. Highly expanded clones were defined as clonotypes with a frequency above 0.1%. Shannon entropy was used to measure repertoire diversity, and the Gini coefficient was used to measure V-J evenness. A clonotype was considered public if more than one individual shared it. In TCRdb, the public reads were trimmed at Q25 with fastp and aligned with MiXCR, with productive beta chains retained. When rows share a CDR3 protein, they turn into one entry using the most common DNA and genes. The V and J calls were determined by TCRdb, not by the authors. The sample data list around 480,000 distinct CDR3 sequences, and roughly a sixth of these were observed just once. Around 25% of the sample is in the top ten clones.

CDR1 and CDR2 are read off the germline V gene as SGHAT and FQNNGV. Relative to germline, V is 1 base shorter and J is 8 bases shorter, with 9 bases between their ends. The CDR3 starts with the cysteine, ends with the phenylalanine, and has 13 residues. The kept DNA is CDR3 alone, 39 bases in frame from the first base. The intended sense of this specimen's time point label: newly diagnosed GD, antithyroid drugs for less than 3 months. For both TCR sequencing and RNA sequencing, RNA was extracted from PBMCs in TRIzol. The diagnosis of Graves' disease was made according to American Thyroid Association guidelines. Patients were recruited from an endocrinology department in Xi'an, China. From each patient, 7.5 to 9.5 milliliters of peripheral blood was collected into an EDTA anticoagulant tube. PBMCs were isolated by Ficoll Paque Plus density gradient separation without further T cell sorting. An Agilent 2100 Bioanalyzer and agarose gel were used to check RNA quality, while a NanoDrop 2000 measured RNA concentration.

This clonotype was counted at least ten times. Its antigen is unknown. No base qualities exist here, and no much larger clone lies one base off it. The research as a whole found: Only the TCR beta chain was sequenced and analyzed. More public clonotypes were shared among persistent patients (roughly 2,700) than among newly diagnosed patients (roughly 1,000). Compared with newly diagnosed patients, persistent Graves' disease patients had lower TCR Shannon entropy and fewer highly expanded clones, which suggests clonal expansion. Only peripheral blood was studied, because thyroid tissue, the primary lesion, was inaccessible. As a limitation, the authors acknowledged that the small sample size may reduce accuracy. Preferential use of TRBV28, TRBJ1-2 and TRBJ2-5 was observed in persistent disease, whereas TRBV20-1 and TRBJ2-1 were favored in newly diagnosed disease.

The same specimen was also included in a second study, on T cells in Graves' hyperthyroidism and ophthalmopathy. Taken from the second paper: Stable Graves' hyperthyroidism was defined as no progression to ophthalmopathy during 18 months of follow-up. Hyperthyroidism patients were newly diagnosed, with disease duration under 2 months, and aged 18 to 65 years. Exclusion was applied to patients with uncontrolled infections, other autoimmune diseases, pregnancy or lactation. Diagnoses were established on the basis of clinical symptoms, serum thyroxine and TRAb, thyroid ultrasound, and orbital computed tomography. For the first round of RT-PCR on the TCR CDR3, the HTBI primer set was used together with the Qiagen OneStep RT-PCR kit. Blood samples also contained most of the expanded thyroid clonotypes (frequency above 0.001), which suggests that blood repertoires may reflect thyroid immune responses. In cross-validation, a model built on a 13 V-J signature told ophthalmopathy apart from stable hyperthyroidism with approximately 90% sensitivity and approximately 84% specificity, and in testing the same model reached 80%/75%. During validation, the model predicted progression to ophthalmopathy a median of approximately 7 months ahead of onset, with approximately 70% sensitivity and 72.22% specificity. To identify TCR V-J signatures that set the groups apart, the researchers used a discovery cohort of about a hundred patients, made up of about 44 with Graves' ophthalmopathy and 55 to 65 with stable Graves' hyperthyroidism. Prospective prediction of ophthalmopathy was tested in an independent validation cohort consisting of roughly 20 hyperthyroidism patients and some 16 patients who later progressed to ophthalmopathy. The roughly 100 discovery patients were randomly split 7:3 into training and test sets. In roughly six Graves' hyperthyroidism patients, the study also compared T-cell repertoires from thyroid tissue with T-cell repertoires from blood. After sampling, hyperthyroidism patients received methimazole starting at 30 mg daily, and ophthalmopathy patients received high-dose intravenous methylprednisolone. The libraries were constructed in a second round of multiplex PCR and then size-selected and purified. Paired-end sequencing of the libraries was performed with 100 bp reads on an Illumina HiSeq2000. SOAPnuke was used to process the raw data, removing reads that contained adapters or uncalled bases, had a mean Phred below 15, or lacked an exact match to the constant primer or identifier. High-quality paired reads were merged using COPE v1.2.5, and each unique nucleotide sequence was defined as a clonotype. Clonotypes were aligned to IMGT TRBV, TRBD and TRBJ reference segments using MiTCR v1.1. Analysis was restricted to V-J combinations with a frequency above 0.0001, which covered about 99% of repertoires. The TCS score was defined as the ratio of F50 (clonal expansion) to E x V (chaos), calculated using BLOSUM62-based TCRdist between CDR3 peptides within each V-J. Welch's t-statistics and random forest reduced 450 to 600 V-J features to 13, which were used in a naive Bayes classifier (R e1071). No statistical method was used to fix the sample size in advance, and group allocation was not hidden from the investigators. TCR Vbeta CDR3 sequencing of 130 to 150 peripheral blood samples (under 45 ophthalmopathy, about 75 hyperthyroidism and some 17 progressor patients) is reported in the paper.

The V and J segments used are TRBV11-2 and TRBJ2-1; no D segment can be confidently identified. This sample comprised peripheral blood mononuclear cells (PBMCs), obtained at new diagnosis, from a patient treated with antithyroid drugs. The source is a woman aged 35-60 years with Graves disease. Donor details come from another sample of the same person, matched by shared clones. The CDR3 corresponds to CASSLGTGDEQFF. The nucleotide sequence reads TGTGCCAGCAGCTTAGGCACTGGCGATGAGCAGTTCTTC.